This T cell receptor (beta chain) emerged from a study of Graves' ophthalmopathy and Graves' hyperthyroidism. Study conclusions and caveats: Blood also contained most of the expanded thyroid clonotypes above 0.001 frequency.

Trimming took off 5 bases at V and 1 base at J, with 11 bases between the two ends. CDR3 size: 14 residues. CDR1 SGHNT and CDR2 YENEEA come from the germline V gene. As to this clonotype: What it recognizes is unknown.

Amplification from RNA transcripts yielded the TCR beta CDR3 regions. HTBI-primed first-round RT-PCR preceded second-round multiplex PCR. TCRdb passed the multiplex PCR reads through MiXCR, listing each CDR3 protein once. The sample yields about 160,000 distinct CDR3 sequences, over 35% seen once. The genes are TRBV11-3 and TRBJ2-5; D perhaps matches TRBD2 (6 bases). The receptor was isolated from a woman aged 40 to 50 with Graves' ophthalmopathy. The specimen was peripheral blood. The CDR3: CASSVREAQETQYF. The CDR3 DNA follows: TGTGCCAGCAGCGTCAGGGAGGCCCAAGAGACCCAGTACTTC.